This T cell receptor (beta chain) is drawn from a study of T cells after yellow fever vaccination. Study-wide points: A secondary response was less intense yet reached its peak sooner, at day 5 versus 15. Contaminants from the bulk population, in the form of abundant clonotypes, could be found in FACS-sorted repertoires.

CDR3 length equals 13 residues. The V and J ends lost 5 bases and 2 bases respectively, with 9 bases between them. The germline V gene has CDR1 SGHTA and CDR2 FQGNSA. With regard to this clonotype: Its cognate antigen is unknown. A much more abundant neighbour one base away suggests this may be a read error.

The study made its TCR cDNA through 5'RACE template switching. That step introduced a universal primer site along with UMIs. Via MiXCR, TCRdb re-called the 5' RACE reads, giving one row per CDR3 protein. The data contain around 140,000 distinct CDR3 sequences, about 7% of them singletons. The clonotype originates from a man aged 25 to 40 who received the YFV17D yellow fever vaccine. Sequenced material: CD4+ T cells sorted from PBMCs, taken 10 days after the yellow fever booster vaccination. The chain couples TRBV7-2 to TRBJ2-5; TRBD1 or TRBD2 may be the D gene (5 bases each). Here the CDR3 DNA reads TGTGCCAGCAGCATGGGGGAGCAAGAGACCCAGTACTTC. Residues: CASSMGEQETQYF.